One sample yielded the 26 T cell receptor beta chains listed below, sequenced in a study of T cells in Graves' hyperthyroidism and ophthalmopathy. It was RNA transcripts that yielded the amplified TCR beta CDR3 regions. First-round RT-PCR of the TCR CDR3 relied on the HTBI primer set. TCRdb re-called the multiplex PCR reads through MiXCR, storing one row per CDR3 protein. The sample consists of roughly 800,000 distinct CDR3 sequences, over 35% of them appearing once. Sequenced sample: blood. Every receptor here comes from a man aged 18 to 35 with Graves' hyperthyroidism.

The chain combines TRBV7-9 with TRBJ1-3; TRBD1 is a possible D gene (6 bases). Trimming pared 4 bases from V and 0 bases from J, leaving 13 bases between. Per the germline V gene, CDR1 is SEHNR and CDR2 is FQNEAQ (reference sequence). This CDR3 spans 16 amino acids. CDR3 region: CASSSSDSRSGNTIYF. CDR3 DNA sequence: TGTGCCAGCAGCTCCTCGGACAGCCGCTCTGGAAACACCATATATTTT.

This clonotype was counted at least ten times. The rearrangement joins TRBV9 to TRBJ1-6; D remains ambiguous. The CDR3 length is 13 residues. Trimming left V 3 bases short and J 10 bases short, with 11 bases between. Germline CDR1 SGDLS, CDR2 YYNGEE. The CDR3 here is CASSASLRSPLHF. DNA for the CDR3: TGTGCCAGCAGCGCTTCCCTTAGGTCACCCCTCCACTTT.

The V gene is TRBV6-6, the J gene TRBJ1-1; D call uncertain. From germline, CDR1 is MNHNY and CDR2 SVGAGI (reference sequence). Trimming removed 7 bases at V and 2 bases at J, with 14 bases between. This CDR3 has 14 amino acids. CDR3 DNA: TGTGCCAGCACTTCTCCCGCGAGAAACACTGAAGCTTTCTTT. Its translation: CASTSPARNTEAFF.

This clonotype occurred a few times. The chain employs TRBV20-1 and TRBJ2-7; 16 nucleotides align to TRBD2. The V gene end was trimmed by 0 bases and the J gene end by 5 bases; junction bases not matched to a gene: 7. Germline loops: CDR1 DFQATT, CDR2 SNEGSKA (reference sequence). The CDR3 consists of 17 residues. As DNA, the CDR3 is TGCAGTGCTAGAGATGGGACTAGCGGGAGGGCCCACAACGAGCAGTACTTC. Protein product: CSARDGTSGRAHNEQYF.

This clonotype was recorded a few times. The chain has TRBV13 and TRBJ1-2; 9 nucleotides align to TRBD1. CDR3 length equals 14 residues. The germline V gene has CDR1 PRHDT and CDR2 FYEKMQ (reference sequence). V shed 5 bases and J 5 bases; nucleotides not matched to a gene: 6. This CDR3 is CASSPVGQGYGYTF. For the CDR3, the DNA is TGTGCCAGCAGCCCTGTAGGACAGGGGTATGGCTACACCTTC.

V is TRBV28 and J is TRBJ2-7, with D perhaps TRBD2 (6 bases). The CDR3 covers 15 residues. Trimming removed 3 bases from V and 2 bases from J, with 14 bases in between. CDR1 is MDHEN, CDR2 SYDVKM, per germline. The CDR3: CASSLSAGPPYEQYF. The CDR3 nucleotides are TGTGCCAGCAGTTTGTCCGCGGGACCCCCCTACGAGCAGTACTTC.

Written as DNA, the CDR3 is TGCAGTGCTAGAGACCCGGGAGTTTTCTTCGGGCAGTACTTC. Translating it yields CSARDPGVFFGQYF. The rearrangement uses TRBV20-1 and TRBJ2-7, with D perhaps matching TRBD2 (6 bases). V was trimmed by 0 bases and J by 9 bases, leaving 18 bases between them. The germline V gene encodes CDR1 DFQATT and CDR2 SNEGSKA (reference sequence). The CDR3 runs to 14 residues.

The chain employs TRBV12-3 or TRBV12-4 and TRBJ2-5; 9 bases align to TRBD2. Germline trimming cut 5 bases from V and 1 base from J; bases unmatched to any gene: 11. The CDR3 covers 17 residues. The CDR3 is CASSPILLLAGQETQYF. In DNA form, the CDR3 reads TGTGCCAGCAGTCCCATTCTGCTACTAGCGGGCCAAGAGACCCAGTACTTC.

The chain links TRBV7-3 to TRBJ1-3, with D perhaps TRBD1 (5 bases). The CDR3 spans 12 residues. V gave up 3 bases and J gave up 7 bases, with 7 bases separating them. Germline CDR1 reads SGHTA; CDR2 reads FQGTGA. CDR3 sequence reads: CASSLGPNTIYF. The CDR3 nucleotides read TGTGCCAGCAGCTTGGGGCCGAACACCATATATTTT.

This clonotype was detected only once. V usage is TRBV20-1 and J usage is TRBJ2-2; no clear D gene. The CDR3 has 13 residues. Germline V gene lookup returns CDR1 DFQATT and CDR2 SNEGSKA (reference sequence). The V gene lost 1 base and the J gene lost 4 bases, with 7 bases spanning the gap. CDR3 loop: CSARAQLTGELFF. As DNA, the CDR3 is TGCAGTGCTAGAGCCCAACTCACCGGGGAGCTGTTTTTT.

In its sample, this clonotype was seen a few times. A read error may account for a junction end that differs from germline. The rearrangement links TRBV20-1 to TRBJ2-7; 15 nucleotides match TRBD2. Germline CDR1 reads DFQATT; CDR2 reads SNEGSKA (reference sequence). The CDR3 covers 13 residues. The CDR3 nucleotides read TGCAGTGCTGGACTAGCGGGAGGGCACGAGCTGTACTTC. It specifies CSAGLAGGHELYF.

The V gene is TRBV7-9, the J gene TRBJ1-1; 10 nucleotides align to TRBD1. J was trimmed by 11 bases and V by 4 bases; bases with no gene match: 7. The CDR3 has 13 residues. Germline assignment: CDR1 SEHNR and CDR2 FQNEAQ (reference sequence). The chain's CDR3 is CASSYLGQGEAFF. The CDR3 nucleotides read TGTGCCAGCAGCTACCTTGGACAGGGGGAGGCTTTCTTT.

This clonotype was found a few times. The rearrangement joins TRBV5-1 to TRBJ2-2; maybe TRBD1 (6 bases). In germline, CDR1 is SGHRS, CDR2 YFSETQ. Trimming removed 6 bases at V and 3 bases at J, with 12 bases between. This CDR3 spans 14 amino acids. CDR3 nucleotide sequence: TGCGCCAGCAACTCAGGGGATCACACCGGGGAGCTGTTTTTT. This encodes CASNSGDHTGELFF.

This chain uses TRBV2 with TRBJ1-6, with no clear D. This CDR3 is built from 8 residues. CDR1 SNHLY and CDR2 FYNNEI come from the germline V gene. The V and J ends lost 6 bases and 12 bases respectively, with 0 bases between them. CDR3 residues: CASRPLHF. CDR3 coding DNA: TGTGCCAGCAGACCCCTCCACTTT.

This clonotype has just a few counts. The chain recombines TRBV7-9 with TRBJ1-1; tentative D call: TRBD1 (5 bases). Trimming stripped 5 bases from V and 5 bases from J, with 15 bases between. Germline V gene sequence: CDR1 SEHNR, CDR2 FQNEAQ (reference sequence). The CDR3 totals 14 residues. The CDR3 spells CASSPQVGGTEAFF. CDR3 bases: TGTGCCAGCAGCCCTCAAGTCGGGGGGACTGAAGCTTTCTTT.

This clonotype appeared a few times. The chain combines TRBV9 with TRBJ2-5; 9 bases agree with TRBD2. Unmatched junction bases numbered 13, after V lost 5 bases and J lost 5 bases. The CDR3 sequence is 16 residues long. Germline V CDR1 and CDR2: SGDLS, YYNGEE. The CDR3 DNA reads as TGTGCCAGCAGTTACGGCCTAGCGGGGTCGGGTGAGACCCAGTACTTC. Translation gives CASSYGLAGSGETQYF.

This sequence joins TRBV7-3 and TRBJ1-5; D is ambiguous. Per germline, CDR1 SGHTA and CDR2 FQGTGA. The CDR3 has 12 amino acids. The V end lost 6 bases, the J end lost 7 bases, and 10 bases lay between the germline ends. In nucleotides, the CDR3 is TGTGCCAGCAGGTACCTTGGCCAGCCCCAGCATTTT. Residues: CASRYLGQPQHF.

This chain connects TRBV7-2 to TRBJ2-2; the D is unclear. The CDR3 totals 15 residues. Trimming took off 2 bases at V and 5 bases at J, with 12 bases between the two ends. CDR1 SGHTA and CDR2 FQGNSA come from the germline V gene. The CDR3 loop reads CASSLKSVQTGELFF. The CDR3 DNA reads as TGTGCCAGCAGCTTAAAGAGCGTTCAGACCGGGGAGCTGTTTTTT.

The chain uses TRBV3-1 and TRBJ2-7; maybe TRBD2 (5 bases). Germline-derived CDR1 and CDR2 are LGHDT and YNNKEL (reference sequence). Trimming cost V 0 bases and J 7 bases, with 16 bases left between them. This CDR3 is 15 amino acids long. CDR3 nucleotide sequence: TGTGCCAGCAGCCAAGATAGTCGCCCGCTAGCAGAGCAGTACTTC. Translating gives CASSQDSRPLAEQYF.

The CDR3 nucleotides read TGCAGCGGTGACGGTCAAGAGACCCAGTACTTC. Encoded protein: CSGDGQETQYF. V usage is TRBV29-1 and J usage is TRBJ2-5, with no clear D. The V gene's germline CDR1 is SQVTM and CDR2 ANQGSEA. Deletions cut 7 bases from V and 2 bases from J, with 8 bases between. The CDR3 extends over 11 amino acids.

This sequence joins TRBV10-3 and TRBJ2-7; D is ambiguous. V was trimmed by 4 bases and J by 1 base, leaving 8 bases between them. Germline V gives CDR1 ENHRY, CDR2 SYGVKD. The CDR3 spans 13 residues. The CDR3 is CAISVGLSYEQYF. The CDR3 bases are TGTGCCATCAGTGTTGGCCTTTCCTACGAGCAGTACTTC.

The sample holds a few counts of this clonotype. The gene calls are TRBV7-9 and TRBJ2-2; D call uncertain. V was shortened by 6 bases and J by 2 bases, with 10 bases between the two germline ends. The CDR3 is made up of 14 amino acids. Looked up from germline, CDR1 is SEHNR and CDR2 is FQNEAQ (reference sequence). The CDR3 here is CASSPSQNTGELFF. The CDR3 DNA reads TGTGCCAGCAGTCCATCCCAAAACACCGGGGAGCTGTTTTTT.

The rearrangement uses TRBV4-1 and TRBJ2-7, with 8 nucleotides matching TRBD1. The CDR3 is 15 amino acids. Germline CDR1 MGHRA, CDR2 YSYEKL. V lost 0 bases and J lost 3; bases outside the gene matches: 4. CDR3 in amino acids: CASSQEGTGVYEQYF. The DNA for the CDR3 is TGCGCCAGCAGCCAAGAAGGGACAGGAGTCTACGAGCAGTACTTC.

The V and J genes are TRBV14 and TRBJ2-5; tentative D call: TRBD1 (6 bases). Per the germline V gene, CDR1 is SGHDN and CDR2 is FVKESK. CDR3 size: 15 residues. With 0 bases removed from V and 4 bases from J, the gap between germline ends came to 12 bases. The CDR3 nucleotides are TGTGCCAGCAGCCAAGATTTCAGGGGACGAGAGACCCAGTACTTC. Amino acids: CASSQDFRGRETQYF.

The rearrangement links TRBV19 to TRBJ1-1, with 7 bases identical to TRBD1. The germline V gene has CDR1 LNHDA and CDR2 SQIVND (reference sequence). J gave up 7 bases and V 8 bases, and 13 bases lay outside the gene matches. The length of the CDR3 is 14 residues. CDR3 bases: TGTGCCAGTGCAACAGGGAGGGGGCCAAATGAAGCTTTCTTT. Translating gives CASATGRGPNEAFF.

This clonotype was recorded at least ten times. The chain combines TRBV7-6 with TRBJ2-2; 9 bases fit TRBD1. This CDR3 has 16 residues. V gave up 5 bases and J gave up 4 bases; unmatched junction bases: 8. Per germline, CDR1 SGHVS and CDR2 FNYEAQ. The CDR3: CASSDPGQGITGELFF. In DNA form, the CDR3 reads TGTGCCAGCAGCGACCCGGGACAGGGAATCACCGGGGAGCTGTTTTTT.